The 10 T cell receptor beta chains below all came from one sample that was sequenced in a study of T cells in Graves' hyperthyroidism and ophthalmopathy. RNA transcripts were the template for amplifying TCR beta CDR3 regions. An initial round of RT-PCR targeting the TCR CDR3 relied on the HTBI primer set. TCRdb ran MiXCR on the multiplex PCR reads and lists one entry per CDR3 protein. The sample yields over 650,000 distinct CDR3 sequences, roughly 15% seen once. The sample was blood. The origin of the receptors is a man aged 18 to 29 with Graves' hyperthyroidism.

This clonotype came up many times. The CDR3 sequence is CASSLGIPGNIQYF. CDR3 nucleotide sequence: TGTGCCAGCAGCCTCGGGATACCAGGAAACATTCAGTACTTC. V gene TRBV11-3 combines with J gene TRBJ2-4, with D possibly TRBD2 on 5 matching bases. This CDR3 has 14 residues. Trimming left V 5 bases short and J 6 bases short, with 14 bases between. Germline assignment: CDR1 SGHNT and CDR2 YENEEA.

The rearrangement uses TRBV7-2 and TRBJ2-5, with D perhaps matching TRBD1 or TRBD2 (5 bases each). CDR1 SGHTA and CDR2 FQGNSA come from the germline V gene. V gave up 1 base and J gave up 4 bases, with 16 bases separating them. The CDR3 has 16 amino acids. CDR3 nucleotides: TGTGCCAGCAGCTTAGGACCGGGCAGGGCGGGAGAGACCCAGTACTTC. As protein: CASSLGPGRAGETQYF.

This clonotype was counted between two and nine times. This chain uses TRBV28 with TRBJ1-2; 7 bases line up with TRBD1. The V gene's germline CDR1 is MDHEN and CDR2 SYDVKM. The CDR3 is made up of 13 amino acids. The V segment lost 5 bases and the J segment 6 bases; nucleotides outside the gene matches: 6. The chain's CDR3 is CASSPWDSDGYTF. In DNA form, the CDR3 reads TGTGCCAGCAGTCCCTGGGACAGTGATGGCTACACCTTC.

This chain joins TRBV10-3 and TRBJ2-7; TRBD2 matches 7 bases. The J segment lost 3 bases and the V segment lost 2 bases, leaving 7 bases of the junction unmatched. There are 15 residues in the CDR3. The germline CDR1 and CDR2 sequences are ENHRY and SYGVKD. CDR3 coding DNA: TGTGCCATCAGTGAGGGGAGCGGGGTTGACTACGAGCAGTACTTC. It specifies CAISEGSGVDYEQYF.

This clonotype came up many times. The chain links TRBV6-1 to TRBJ2-3; 8 nucleotides match TRBD2. This CDR3 contains 13 residues. CDR1 is MNHNS and CDR2 is SASEGT in the germline V gene. J was trimmed by 7 bases and V by 5 bases; bases with no gene match: 5. CDR3 nucleotide sequence: TGTGCCAGCAGTTACAGCGGGAGTAATACGCAGTATTTT. Residues: CASSYSGSNTQYF.

Many counts were recorded for this clonotype. V is TRBV6-2 or TRBV6-3 and J is TRBJ2-1; no reliable D call. From germline, CDR1 is MNHEY and CDR2 SVGEGT. This CDR3 is 15 amino acids long. V shed 2 bases and J shed 2 bases, with 10 bases lying between them. CDR3 amino acids: CASSYGGNTYNEQFF. CDR3 sequence (DNA): TGTGCCAGCAGTTACGGCGGCAACACCTACAATGAGCAGTTCTTC.

This clonotype occurred many times. The gene calls are TRBV19 and TRBJ1-5; D unclear. Germline V lookup: CDR1 LNHDA, CDR2 SQIVND (reference sequence). With 7 bases removed from V and 1 base from J, the gap between germline ends came to 14 bases. The CDR3 totals 15 residues. This CDR3 is CASITGKRSNQPQHF. DNA of the CDR3: TGTGCCAGTATAACGGGGAAACGGAGCAATCAGCCCCAGCATTTT.

This clonotype was seen many times. This rearrangement joins TRBV2 to TRBJ1-1; D remains ambiguous. Trimming left V 4 bases short and J 1 base short, with 7 bases between. The germline V gene has CDR1 SNHLY and CDR2 FYNNEI. This CDR3 has 13 amino acids. The DNA for the CDR3 is TGTGCCAGCAGTGGCGACTGGAACACTGAAGCTTTCTTT. Amino acids: CASSGDWNTEAFF.

This clonotype has just a few counts. The chain uses TRBV5-1 and TRBJ2-3; D may be TRBD2 (5 bases). V lost 0 bases to trimming and J lost 4 bases, with 15 bases between them. The germline CDR1 and CDR2 sequences are SGHRS and YFSETQ. This CDR3 spans 16 amino acids. CDR3 sequence reads: CASSLVTGMASDTQYF. The CDR3 bases are TGCGCCAGCAGCTTGGTTACCGGGATGGCGTCAGATACGCAGTATTTT.

The chain has TRBV7-3 and TRBJ2-5; tentative D call: TRBD1 (6 bases). From germline, CDR1 is SGHTA and CDR2 FQGTGA. The CDR3 is made up of 14 amino acids. V lost 5 bases to trimming and J lost 2 bases, with 12 bases between them. The DNA for the CDR3 is TGTGCCAGCAGCCCAAAAGGGGGTCAAGAGACCCAGTACTTC. Its protein product is CASSPKGGQETQYF.